The TCR beta chain described here comes from a study of control samples from healthy donors and cancer patients. The CDR3 contains 14 residues. Trimming stripped 0 bases from V and 7 bases from J, with 12 bases between. Germline V gene lookup returns CDR1 LGHDT and CDR2 YNNKEL (reference sequence). The method was immunoSEQ multiplex PCR; TCRdb's version includes in-frame clones alone and lacks a portion of them. The sample has over 150,000 clones; less than 95% are singletons. What was sequenced was PBMCs. The J gene is TRBJ2-5, the V gene TRBV3-1 (or the pseudogene TRBV3-2); weak D call: TRBD2 (5 bases). This receptor was obtained from a man in his 60s with colorectal cancer. CDR3 DNA sequence: TGTGCCAGCAGCCAAGATGGCCCTGGAGGGACCCAGTACTTC. Its protein is CASSQDGPGGTQYF.